Below are 17 T cell receptor beta chains sequenced from a single sample in a study of blood T cell repertoires in COVID-19. The data were produced by immunoSEQ multiplex PCR, yet TCRdb's version contains in-frame clones alone and is incomplete. The sample holds around 26,000 clones, 76% seen once. The sample taken for sequencing was peripheral blood. These receptors were obtained from a man aged 65 to 79 with acute or convalescent COVID-19.

The rearrangement links TRBV5-1 to TRBJ2-7, with 7 positions matching TRBD1. J gave up 1 base and V 4 bases, and 11 bases lay outside the gene matches. The CDR3 is 16 amino acids. CDR1 and CDR2 from the germline V gene are SGHRS and YFSETQ. CDR3 nucleotides: TGCGCCAGCAGCCTCAGAGGGGGCAGCCCGTCCTACGAGCAGTACTTC. Translation: CASSLRGGSPSYEQYF.

This clone appeared a few times. The chain is built from TRBV10-3 and TRBJ2-1, with 11 bases matching TRBD2. Germline V gene data show CDR1 as ENHRY and CDR2 as SYGVKD. The trim removed 6 bases at V and 5 bases at J, leaving 9 bases unmatched. This CDR3 contains 16 residues. CDR3 in amino acids: CAIRNVAGGPNNEQFF. In DNA, the CDR3 is TGTGCCATCAGGAATGTAGCGGGGGGGCCAAACAATGAGCAGTTCTTC.

This chain links TRBV7-2 with TRBJ1-2; 12 bases are shared with TRBD1. CDR3 length: 14 amino acids. V gave up 4 bases and J gave up 5 bases; unmatched junction bases: 2. CDR1 and CDR2 (germline): SGHTA, FQGNSA. The CDR3 is CASSWGQGAYGYTF. The CDR3 coding sequence is TGTGCCAGCAGCTGGGGACAGGGGGCTTATGGCTACACCTTC.

V is TRBV3-1 (or the pseudogene TRBV3-2) and J is TRBJ1-6; D uncertain. CDR1 is LGHDT, CDR2 YNNKEL, per germline (reference sequence). V was pared by 5 bases and J by 5 bases, with 13 bases between. This CDR3 is 15 amino acids long. The CDR3 region is CASSRRTGNNSPLHF. In nucleotides, the CDR3 is TGTGCCAGCAGCAGACGGACGGGGAATAATTCACCCCTCCACTTT.

This clone has just a few counts. The genes are TRBV4-3 and TRBJ2-2, with D unclear. This CDR3 spans 14 amino acids. V lost 1 base to trimming and J lost 4 bases, with 7 bases between them. From germline, CDR1 is LGHNA and CDR2 YSLEER. The CDR3 sequence: CASSQGLLTGELFF. The DNA of the CDR3 is TGCGCCAGCAGCCAAGGGTTACTCACCGGGGAGCTGTTTTTT.

The rearrangement joins TRBV11-2 to TRBJ2-7; 7 positions agree with TRBD1. The CDR3 totals 14 residues. With V trimmed by 5 bases and J by 6 bases, 10 bases remained unmatched. The germline CDR1 and CDR2 sequences are SGHAT and FQNNGV. The CDR3 sequence: CASSPRQGRSEQYF. The CDR3 bases are TGTGCCAGCAGCCCTCGACAGGGAAGATCCGAGCAGTACTTC.

This clone was seen only once. CDR3 protein: CASSLAEFSGIGETQYF. In DNA, the CDR3 is TGCGCCAGCAGCTTGGCCGAGTTTAGCGGGATCGGGGAGACCCAGTACTTC. V usage is TRBV5-1 and J usage is TRBJ2-5; 8 bases are a match to TRBD2. CDR3 length: 17 residues. CDR1 SGHRS and CDR2 YFSETQ come from the germline V gene. After removal of 0 bases from V and 5 bases from J, the junction contained 12 bases not matched to a gene.

The chain carries TRBV7-9 and TRBJ2-5, with TRBD2 as a possible D gene (6 bases). With 3 bases removed from V and 4 bases from J, the gap between germline ends came to 15 bases. The germline V gene has CDR1 SEHNR and CDR2 FQNEAQ (reference sequence). This CDR3 region has 15 residues. CDR3 nucleotide sequence: TGTGCCAGCAGCTTTGGCGGGAATGTCGGAGAGACCCAGTACTTC. Protein product: CASSFGGNVGETQYF. Supplemented by reference TRBV7-9 and TRBJ2-5, the full variable domain reads DTGVSQNPRHKITKRGQNVTFRCDPISEHNRLYWYRQTLGQGPEFLTYFQNEAQLEKSRLLSDRFSAERPKGSFSTLEIQRTEQGDSAMYLCASSFGGNVGETQYFGPGTRLLVL.

This clone was counted between two and nine times. This sequence joins TRBV7-8 and TRBJ2-4; D perhaps matches TRBD1 (6 bases). This CDR3 comprises 13 residues. The germline V gene encodes CDR1 SGHVS and CDR2 FQNEAQ. The V and J ends lost 3 bases and 7 bases respectively, with 10 bases between them. CDR3 DNA: TGTGCCAGCAGCTTTGGAGGACAGAACATTCAGTACTTC. It translates to CASSFGGQNIQYF.

This chain connects TRBV5-1 to TRBJ1-6; D remains unclear. Trimming removed 0 bases at V and 14 bases at J, with 9 bases between. Germline V gives CDR1 SGHRS, CDR2 YFSETQ. This CDR3 contains 12 residues. The CDR3 coding sequence is TGCGCCAGCAGCTTGGAGACCGGGGCCCTCCACTTT. As protein: CASSLETGALHF.

The CDR3 loop reads CASLGGGGFSGNTIYF. CDR3 coding DNA: TGTGCCAGCCTTGGGGGAGGAGGCTTCTCTGGAAACACCATATATTTT. This chain links TRBV2 with TRBJ1-3; possible D gene TRBD1, 5 bases. V lost 8 bases and J 0 bases, leaving 17 bases between the germline ends. The V gene's germline CDR1 is SNHLY and CDR2 FYNNEI. CDR3 size: 16 residues.

This clone was seen only a few times. The chain couples TRBV2 to TRBJ1-6; the match to TRBD1 covers 9 bases. The CDR3 length is 13 residues. Germline CDR1 and CDR2: SNHLY and FYNNEI. V was clipped by 8 bases and J by 10 bases; unmatched bases: 6. Here the CDR3 reads CASSGTGLSPLHF. The CDR3, as DNA: TGTGCCAGCTCCGGGACAGGGCTCTCACCCCTCCACTTT.

V usage is TRBV3-1 (or the pseudogene TRBV3-2) and J usage is TRBJ2-1; 8 positions match TRBD2. Per germline, CDR1 LGHDT and CDR2 YNNKEL (reference sequence). The CDR3 covers 17 residues. V trimming: 1 base; J trimming: 3 bases; junction bases outside the gene matches: 8. In nucleotides, the CDR3 is TGTGCCAGCAGCCAAGGTCGAGGGCGGGAGGTCTACAATGAGCAGTTCTTC. Its protein is CASSQGRGREVYNEQFF.

The rearrangement joins TRBV3-1 (or the pseudogene TRBV3-2) to TRBJ1-5; D call uncertain. This CDR3 has 14 amino acids. V was cut by 0 bases and J by 9 bases, with 12 bases left in between. Germline V gene sequence: CDR1 LGHDT, CDR2 YNNKEL (reference sequence). CDR3 sequence: CASSQDLNLGPQHF. The CDR3 DNA is TGTGCCAGCAGCCAAGATCTAAACCTAGGGCCCCAGCATTTT.

V is TRBV30 and J is TRBJ1-4; 7 bases are shared with TRBD1. The germline gives CDR1 GTSNPN, CDR2 SVGIG (reference sequence). V lost 1 base, J lost 8 bases, and 13 bases stayed unmatched. The CDR3 runs 16 residues. Here the CDR3 DNA reads TGTGCCTGGAGTGCTGGACAAAGACAGGGCGGCGAAAAACTGTTTTTT. Residues: CAWSAGQRQGGEKLFF.

The chain joins TRBV7-3 to TRBJ2-1; a weak D match, TRBD2 (7 bases). The CDR3 spans 16 residues. Germline assignment: CDR1 SGHTA and CDR2 FQGTGA. V shed 5 bases and J shed 2 bases, with 16 bases lying between them. This CDR3 reads CASSRWGGPTYNEQFF. The CDR3 region has the DNA TGTGCCAGCAGCCGCTGGGGGGGCCCAACCTACAATGAGCAGTTCTTC.

The chain carries TRBV6-4 and TRBJ2-6, with D perhaps TRBD1 (5 bases). CDR1 and CDR2 (germline): MRHNA, SNTAGT. The CDR3 covers 17 residues. Trimming pared 7 bases from V and 1 base from J, leaving 17 bases between. CDR3 sequence (DNA): TGTGCCAGCACCGTGGGGCAGGCGATATCTGGGGCCAACGTCCTGACTTTC. It yields the protein CASTVGQAISGANVLTF.